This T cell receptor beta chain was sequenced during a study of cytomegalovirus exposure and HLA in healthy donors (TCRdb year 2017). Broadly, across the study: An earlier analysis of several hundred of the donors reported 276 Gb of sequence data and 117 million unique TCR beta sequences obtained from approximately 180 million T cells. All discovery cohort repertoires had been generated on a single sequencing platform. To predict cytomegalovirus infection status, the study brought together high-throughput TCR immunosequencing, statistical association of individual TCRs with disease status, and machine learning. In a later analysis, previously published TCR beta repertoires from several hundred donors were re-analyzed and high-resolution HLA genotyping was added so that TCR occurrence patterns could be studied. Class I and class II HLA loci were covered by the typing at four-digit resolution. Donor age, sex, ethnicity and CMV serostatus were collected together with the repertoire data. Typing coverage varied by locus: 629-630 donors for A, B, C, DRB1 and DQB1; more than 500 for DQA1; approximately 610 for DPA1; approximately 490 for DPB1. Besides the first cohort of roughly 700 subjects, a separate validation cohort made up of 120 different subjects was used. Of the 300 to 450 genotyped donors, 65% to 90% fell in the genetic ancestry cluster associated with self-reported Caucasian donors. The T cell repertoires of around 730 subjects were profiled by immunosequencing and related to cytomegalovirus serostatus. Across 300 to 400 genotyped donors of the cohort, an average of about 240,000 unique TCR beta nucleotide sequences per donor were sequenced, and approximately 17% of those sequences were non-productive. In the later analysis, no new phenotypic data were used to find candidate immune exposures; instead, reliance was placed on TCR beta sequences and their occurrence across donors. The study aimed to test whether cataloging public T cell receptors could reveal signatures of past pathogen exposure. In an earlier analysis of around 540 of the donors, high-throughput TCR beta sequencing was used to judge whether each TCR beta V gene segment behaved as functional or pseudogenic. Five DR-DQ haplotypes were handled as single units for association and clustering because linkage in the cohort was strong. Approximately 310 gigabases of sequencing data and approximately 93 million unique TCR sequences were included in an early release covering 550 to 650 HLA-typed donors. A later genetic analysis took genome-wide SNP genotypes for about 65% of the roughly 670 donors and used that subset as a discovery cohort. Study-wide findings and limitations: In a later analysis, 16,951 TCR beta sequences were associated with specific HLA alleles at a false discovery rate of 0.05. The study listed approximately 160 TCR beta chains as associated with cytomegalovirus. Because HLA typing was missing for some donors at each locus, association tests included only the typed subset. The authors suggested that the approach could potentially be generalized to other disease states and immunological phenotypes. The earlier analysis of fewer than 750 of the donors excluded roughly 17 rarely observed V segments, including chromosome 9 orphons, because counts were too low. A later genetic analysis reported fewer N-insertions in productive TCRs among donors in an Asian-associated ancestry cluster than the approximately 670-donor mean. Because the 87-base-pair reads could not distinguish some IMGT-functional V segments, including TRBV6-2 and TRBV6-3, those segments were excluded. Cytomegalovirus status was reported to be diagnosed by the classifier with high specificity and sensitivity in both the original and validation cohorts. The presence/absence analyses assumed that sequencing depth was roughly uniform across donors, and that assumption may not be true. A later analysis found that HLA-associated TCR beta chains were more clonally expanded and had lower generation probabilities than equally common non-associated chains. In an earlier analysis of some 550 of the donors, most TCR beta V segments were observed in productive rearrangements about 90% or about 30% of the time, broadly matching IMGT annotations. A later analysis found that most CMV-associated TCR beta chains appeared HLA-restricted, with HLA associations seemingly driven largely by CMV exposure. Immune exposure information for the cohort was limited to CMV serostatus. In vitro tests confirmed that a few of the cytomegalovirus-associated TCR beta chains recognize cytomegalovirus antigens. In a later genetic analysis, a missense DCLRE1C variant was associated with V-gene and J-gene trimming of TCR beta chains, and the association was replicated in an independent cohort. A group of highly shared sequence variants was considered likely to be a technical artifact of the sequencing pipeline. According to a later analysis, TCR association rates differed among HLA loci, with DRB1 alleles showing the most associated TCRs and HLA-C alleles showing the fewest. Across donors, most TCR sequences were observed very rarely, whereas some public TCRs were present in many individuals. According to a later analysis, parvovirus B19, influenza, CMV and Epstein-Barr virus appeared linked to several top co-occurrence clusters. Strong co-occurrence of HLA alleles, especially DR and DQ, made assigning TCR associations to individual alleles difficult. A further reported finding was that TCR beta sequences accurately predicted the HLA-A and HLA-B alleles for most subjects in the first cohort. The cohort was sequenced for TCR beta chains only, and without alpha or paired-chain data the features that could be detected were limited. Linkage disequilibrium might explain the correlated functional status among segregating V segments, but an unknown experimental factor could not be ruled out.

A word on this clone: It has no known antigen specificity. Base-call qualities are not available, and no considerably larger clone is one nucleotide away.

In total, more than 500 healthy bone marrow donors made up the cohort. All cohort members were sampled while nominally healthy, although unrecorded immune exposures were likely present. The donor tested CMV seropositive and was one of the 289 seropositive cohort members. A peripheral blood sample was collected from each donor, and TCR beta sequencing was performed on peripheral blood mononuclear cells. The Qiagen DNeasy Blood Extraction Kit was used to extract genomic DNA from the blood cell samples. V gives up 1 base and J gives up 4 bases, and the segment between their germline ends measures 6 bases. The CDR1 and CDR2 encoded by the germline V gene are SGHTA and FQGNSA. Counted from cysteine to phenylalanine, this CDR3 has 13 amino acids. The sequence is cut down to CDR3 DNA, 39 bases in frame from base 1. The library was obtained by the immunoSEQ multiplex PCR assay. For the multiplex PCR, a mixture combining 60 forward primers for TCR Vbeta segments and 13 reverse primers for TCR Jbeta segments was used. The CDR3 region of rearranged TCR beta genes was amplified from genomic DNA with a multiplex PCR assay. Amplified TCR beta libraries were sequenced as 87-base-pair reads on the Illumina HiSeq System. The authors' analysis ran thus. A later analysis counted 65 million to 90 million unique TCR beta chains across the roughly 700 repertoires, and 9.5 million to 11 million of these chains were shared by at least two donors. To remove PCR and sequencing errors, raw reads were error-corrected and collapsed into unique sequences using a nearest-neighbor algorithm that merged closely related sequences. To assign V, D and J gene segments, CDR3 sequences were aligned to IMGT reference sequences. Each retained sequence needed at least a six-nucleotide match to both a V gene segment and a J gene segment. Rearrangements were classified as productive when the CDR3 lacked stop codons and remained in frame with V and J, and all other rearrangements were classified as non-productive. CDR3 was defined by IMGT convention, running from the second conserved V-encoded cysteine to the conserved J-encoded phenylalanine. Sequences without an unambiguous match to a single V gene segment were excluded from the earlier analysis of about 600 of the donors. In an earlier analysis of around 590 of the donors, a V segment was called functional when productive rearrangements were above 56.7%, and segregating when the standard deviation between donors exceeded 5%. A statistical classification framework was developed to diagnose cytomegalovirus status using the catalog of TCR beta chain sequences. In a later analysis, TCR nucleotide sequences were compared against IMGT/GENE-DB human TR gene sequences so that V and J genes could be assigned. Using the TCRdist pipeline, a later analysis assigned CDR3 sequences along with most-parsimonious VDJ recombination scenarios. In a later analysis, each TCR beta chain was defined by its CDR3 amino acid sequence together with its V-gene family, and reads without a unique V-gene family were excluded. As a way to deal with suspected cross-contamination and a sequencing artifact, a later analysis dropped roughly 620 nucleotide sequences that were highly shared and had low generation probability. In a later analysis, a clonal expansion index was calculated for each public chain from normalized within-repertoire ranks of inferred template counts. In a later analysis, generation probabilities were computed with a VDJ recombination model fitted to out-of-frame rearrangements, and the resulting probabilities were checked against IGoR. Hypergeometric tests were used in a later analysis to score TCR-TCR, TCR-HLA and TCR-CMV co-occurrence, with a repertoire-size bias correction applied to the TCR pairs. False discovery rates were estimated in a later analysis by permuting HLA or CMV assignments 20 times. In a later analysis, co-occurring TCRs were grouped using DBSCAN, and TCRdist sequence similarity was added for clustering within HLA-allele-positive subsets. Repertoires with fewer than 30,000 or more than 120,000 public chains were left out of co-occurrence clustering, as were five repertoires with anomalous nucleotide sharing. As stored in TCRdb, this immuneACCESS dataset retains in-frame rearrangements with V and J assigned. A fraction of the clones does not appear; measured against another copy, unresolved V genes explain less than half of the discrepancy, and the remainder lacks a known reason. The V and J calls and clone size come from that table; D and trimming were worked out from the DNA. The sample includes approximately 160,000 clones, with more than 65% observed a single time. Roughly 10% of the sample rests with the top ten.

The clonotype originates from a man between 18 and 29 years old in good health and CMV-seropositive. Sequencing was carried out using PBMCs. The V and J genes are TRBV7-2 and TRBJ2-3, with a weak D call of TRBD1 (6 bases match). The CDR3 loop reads CASSLGTADTQYF. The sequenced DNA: TGTGCCAGCAGCTTAGGGACAGCAGATACGCAGTATTTT. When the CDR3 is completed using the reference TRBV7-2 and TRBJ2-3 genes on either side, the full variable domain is GAGVSQSPSNKVTEKGKDVELRCDPISGHTALYWYRQSLGQGLEFLIYFQGNSAPDKSGLPSDRFSAERTGGSVSTLTIQRTQQEDSAVYLCASSLGTADTQYFGPGTRLTVL.